Listed below are T cell receptor beta chains from one sample, sequenced in a study of Ad26.COV2.S vaccination and SARS-CoV-2 variants. Repertoires were generated with immunoSEQ multiplex PCR, while TCRdb's copy carries only in-frame clones and drops some. The sample has more than 300,000 clones; around 81% are singletons. The starting material was peripheral blood, obtained in a trial of Ad26.COV2.S vaccine versus placebo. The receptors derive from a person between 18 and 59 years old who received the Ad26.COV2.S COVID-19 vaccine or a placebo. CDR3s include the opening cysteine and the closing phenylalanine or tryptophan. The D gene is left open where the match is weak. Where a row states a size, it is once, few, many or the class of an expanded clone; other rows omit it.

j_call v_call cdr3_length clone_size d_call cdr3_aa cdr3_nt
TRBJ1-4 TRBV30 14 NA NA CAWSVVLGGEKLFF TGTGCCTGGAGTGTAGTTCTAGGCGGTGAAAAACTGTTTTTT
TRBJ2-3 TRBV30 16 NA NA CAWSPARSQPPDTQYF TGTGCCTGGAGTCCCGCTCGTAGTCAACCCCCGGATACGCAGTATTTT
TRBJ1-2 TRBV19 14 NA TRBD1 CASSPTGQAYGYTF TGTGCCAGTAGTCCCACGGGACAGGCATATGGCTACACCTTC
TRBJ1-1 TRBV5-4 14 NA NA CASSYRVGNTEAFF TGTGCCAGCAGCTACAGGGTGGGTAACACTGAAGCTTTCTTT
TRBJ2-1 TRBV2 14 NA TRBD1 CASSPETGNNEQFF TGTGCCAGCAGTCCCGAGACAGGGAACAATGAGCAGTTCTTC
TRBJ1-2 TRBV7-6 13 NA NA CASSLRGDYGYTF TGTGCCAGCAGCTTAAGGGGGGATTATGGCTACACCTTC
TRBJ2-1 TRBV2 13 few NA CASSEPGLLEQFF TGTGCCAGCAGTGAGCCCGGGCTGCTGGAGCAGTTCTTC
TRBJ2-2 TRBV9 16 NA NA CASGPRALVNTGELFF TGTGCCAGCGGCCCCCGGGCCCTCGTAAACACCGGGGAGCTGTTTTTT
TRBJ2-7 TRBV4-1 16 NA NA CASSQDQEGSSYEQYF TGCGCCAGCAGCCAAGATCAGGAAGGGAGCTCCTACGAGCAGTACTTC
TRBJ1-1 TRBV28 12 NA NA CATQKMNTEAFF TGTGCCACACAAAAAATGAACACTGAAGCTTTCTTT